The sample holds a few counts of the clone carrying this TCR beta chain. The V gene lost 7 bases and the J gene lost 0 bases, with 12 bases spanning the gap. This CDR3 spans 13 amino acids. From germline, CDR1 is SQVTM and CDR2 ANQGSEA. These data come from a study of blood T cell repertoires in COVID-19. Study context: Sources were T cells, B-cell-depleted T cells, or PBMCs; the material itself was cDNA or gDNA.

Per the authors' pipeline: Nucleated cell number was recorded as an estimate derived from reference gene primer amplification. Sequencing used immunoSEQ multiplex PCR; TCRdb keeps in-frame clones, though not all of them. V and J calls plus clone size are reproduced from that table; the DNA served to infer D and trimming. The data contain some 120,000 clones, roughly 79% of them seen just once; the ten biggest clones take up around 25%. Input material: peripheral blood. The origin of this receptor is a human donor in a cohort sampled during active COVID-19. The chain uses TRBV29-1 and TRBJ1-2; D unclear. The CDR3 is CSAQHRANYGYTF. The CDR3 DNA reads TGCAGCGCGCAACACAGAGCTAACTATGGCTACACCTTC.